These 19 T cell receptor beta chains came from one sample sequenced in a study of T cell responses to AZD1222 COVID-19 vaccine (dated by TCRdb to the early 2020s). The library relied on the immunoSEQ multiplex PCR assay. This immuneACCESS table, as held by TCRdb, lists in-frame sequences with V and J called but not all clones. Of the missing ones, under half trace to an unresolved V gene in checked studies; the others have no known cause. This sample has roughly 100,000 clones in its table, and around 90% of those were observed once. The ten largest clones capture roughly 20% of the sample. The sample's time point label is to be understood as: baseline before first vaccination. The starting material was peripheral blood, obtained on day 0 of AZD1222 vaccination. The origin of the receptors is an adult in good health.

The chain employs TRBV5-6 and TRBJ2-1; D gene uncertain. The CDR3 runs 15 residues. The ends were cut back, 5 bases at V and 2 bases at J, with 14 bases in the middle. The germline CDR1 and CDR2 sequences are SGHDT and YYEEEE. In nucleotides, the CDR3 is TGTGCCAGCAGTAATAAAGGGCCCACCTACAATGAGCAGTTCTTC. Its protein product is CASSNKGPTYNEQFF. The full variable domain, with the rest looked up from reference TRBV5-6 and TRBJ2-1, is DAGVTQSPTHLIKTRGQQVTLRCSPKSGHDTVSWYQQALGQGPQFIFQYYEEEERQRGNFPDRFSGHQFPNYSSELNVNALLLGDSALYLCASSNKGPTYNEQFFGPGTRLTVL.

The rearrangement joins TRBV5-8 to TRBJ1-1; possibly TRBD1 for D (5 bases). The germline CDR1 and CDR2 sequences are SGHTS and YDEGEE. The CDR3 is 14 amino acids. V was shortened by 3 bases and J by 5 bases, with 14 bases between the two germline ends. The CDR3 DNA sequence: TGTGCCAGCAGCTCAGGGACCTTTGGGACTGAAGCTTTCTTT. Protein sequence: CASSSGTFGTEAFF.

This clone turned up a few times. J is TRBJ2-5 and V is TRBV24-1, with no clear D. Germline values: CDR1 KGHDR, CDR2 SFDVKD. V lost 1 base and J 4 bases, leaving 0 bases between the germline ends. This CDR3 spans 11 amino acids. The CDR3 region has the DNA TGTGCCACCAGTGATTTAGAGACCCAGTACTTC. This translates into CATSDLETQYF.

CDR3 nucleotide sequence: TGTGCCAGCAGTTCGGGACCCGGCTACGAGCAGTACTTC. The encoded protein is CASSSGPGYEQYF. The rearrangement uses TRBV11-2 and TRBJ2-7, with D tentatively TRBD1 or TRBD2 (5 bases each). The germline V and J ends were trimmed by 6 bases and 3 bases, with 12 bases remaining between them. The germline V gene has CDR1 SGHAT and CDR2 FQNNGV. This CDR3 is 13 amino acids long.

The J gene is TRBJ1-1, the V gene TRBV2; 10 bases agree with TRBD1. From germline, CDR1 is SNHLY and CDR2 FYNNEI. V lost 9 bases to trimming and J lost 8 bases; unmatched junction nucleotides: 3. CDR3 length equals 11 residues. The CDR3 protein is CASETGGEAFF. As DNA, the CDR3 is TGTGCCAGTGAGACAGGGGGCGAAGCTTTCTTT.

This chain joins TRBV3-1 (or the pseudogene TRBV3-2) and TRBJ1-6; no clear D. The CDR3 runs 16 residues. V lost 0 bases and J 7 bases, leaving 13 bases between the germline ends. Germline CDR1 reads LGHDT; CDR2 reads YNNKEL (reference sequence). DNA of the CDR3: TGTGCCAGCAGCCAAGAGGGGAGACGGAACAATTCACCCCTCCACTTT. Translated, it gives CASSQEGRRNNSPLHF.

The V and J genes are TRBV28 and TRBJ2-7, with no clear D. The ends were cut back, 7 bases at V and 2 bases at J, with 12 bases in the middle. CDR1 is MDHEN, CDR2 SYDVKM, per germline. The CDR3 is 13 residues long. DNA of the CDR3: TGTGCCAGCATATCAGGTACTACCTACGAGCAGTACTTC. Amino acids: CASISGTTYEQYF.

This chain connects TRBV5-1 to TRBJ1-2; 7 bases fit TRBD1. From germline, CDR1 is SGHRS and CDR2 YFSETQ. This CDR3 spans 15 amino acids. The V and J ends lost 1 base and 2 bases, in that order; junction bases with no gene match: 5. This CDR3 is CASSLTGVGNYGYTF. CDR3 nucleotide sequence: TGCGCCAGCAGCTTGACAGGGGTTGGGAACTATGGCTACACCTTC. Full variable domain (missing parts from reference TRBV5-1 and TRBJ1-2): KAGVTQTPRYLIKTRGQQVTLSCSPISGHRSVSWYQQTPGQGLQFLFEYFSETQRNKGNFPGRFSGRQFSNSRSEMNVSTLELGDSALYLCASSLTGVGNYGYTFGSGTRLTVV.

This clone came up once. The genes are TRBV15 and TRBJ2-5; TRBD1 is a possible D gene (6 bases). The CDR3 spans 17 residues. Trimming removed 3 bases at V and 2 bases at J, with 19 bases between. CDR1 is LNHNV, CDR2 YYDKDF, per germline (reference sequence). CDR3 in DNA: TGTGCCACCAGCAGGAACAGGGCTGCTCGGTTTCAAGAGACCCAGTACTTC. Protein sequence: CATSRNRAARFQETQYF.

The V and J genes are TRBV3-1 (or the pseudogene TRBV3-2) and TRBJ1-1, with TRBD1 as a possible D gene (5 bases). The CDR3 is 14 amino acids. V lost 2 bases, J lost 0 bases, and 7 bases lay in between. CDR1 LGHDT and CDR2 YNNKEL come from the germline V gene (reference sequence). This CDR3 reads CASSQLTVNTEAFF. The CDR3 nucleotides read TGTGCCAGCAGCCAATTGACAGTGAACACTGAAGCTTTCTTT.

This chain links TRBV12-3 or TRBV12-4 with TRBJ2-3; D gene uncertain. The V and J ends lost 6 bases and 4 bases respectively, with 8 bases between them. This CDR3 spans 12 amino acids. CDR3 in amino acids: CASRPSSDTQYF. The CDR3 DNA follows: TGTGCCAGCAGACCATCCTCAGATACGCAGTATTTT.

This clone appeared a single time. Other DNA variants within this sample encode the same CDR3. The gene calls are TRBV5-1 and TRBJ1-2; tentative D call: TRBD1 (5 bases). The CDR3 length is 13 residues. Germline V gene data show CDR1 as SGHRS and CDR2 as YFSETQ. V lost 0 bases, J lost 2 bases, and 5 bases lay in between. The CDR3 spells CASSLGGNYGYTF. CDR3 DNA sequence: TGCGCCAGCAGCTTGGGGGGGAACTATGGCTACACCTTC.

The V call is TRBV10-2, the J call TRBJ1-3; D is unclear. The CDR3 loop spans 15 amino acids. From germline, CDR1 is WSHSY and CDR2 SAAADI. V gave up 7 bases and J gave up 0 bases, with 13 bases separating them. The chain's CDR3 is CASTPQWSSGNTIYF. DNA for the CDR3: TGCGCCAGCACACCACAGTGGAGCTCTGGAAACACCATATATTTT.

This rearrangement joins TRBV6-4 to TRBJ1-5; TRBD1 matches 8 bases. Germline CDR1 is MRHNA and CDR2 is SNTAGT. The CDR3 has 14 amino acids. V was clipped by 6 bases and J by 5 bases; unmatched bases: 6. The chain's CDR3 is CASSQTGDHQPQHF. CDR3 coding DNA: TGTGCCAGCAGCCAGACAGGGGATCATCAGCCCCAGCATTTT.

The genes are TRBV5-1 and TRBJ2-7; 8 bases align to TRBD1. The CDR3 consists of 14 residues. CDR1 is SGHRS, CDR2 YFSETQ, per germline. Trimming at V came to 5 bases and at J to 5 bases, leaving 9 bases not matched to a gene. The CDR3 coding sequence is TGCGCCAGCAGGTCGACAGGGGAAGTCGACGAGCAGTACTTC. This gives the protein CASRSTGEVDEQYF.

The chain employs TRBV19 and TRBJ2-7, with TRBD2 identical over 9 bases. CDR1 LNHDA and CDR2 SQIVND come from the germline V gene (reference sequence). V lost 8 bases and J lost 2; bases outside the gene matches: 4. The CDR3 consists of 13 residues. As DNA, the CDR3 is TGTGCCAGTCGGTCTAGCGGGACCTACGAGCAGTACTTC. Protein: CASRSSGTYEQYF. The whole variable domain, filled in from reference TRBV19 and TRBJ2-7, reads DGGITQSPKYLFRKEGQNVTLSCEQNLNHDAMYWYRQDPGQGLRLIYYSQIVNDFQKGDIAEGYSVSREKKESFPLTVTSAQKNPTAFYLCASRSSGTYEQYFGPGTRLTVT.

The rearrangement links TRBV7-2 to TRBJ2-7, with TRBD1 matching 10 bases. This CDR3 is built from 15 residues. Germline loops: CDR1 SGHTA, CDR2 FQGNSA. V lost 1 base and J lost 2; bases outside the gene matches: 2. The CDR3 DNA follows: TGTGCCAGCAGCTTAGGACAGGGGGCCGCCTACGAGCAGTACTTC. This gives the protein CASSLGQGAAYEQYF. The whole variable domain, remainder taken from reference TRBV7-2 and TRBJ2-7, is GAGVSQSPSNKVTEKGKDVELRCDPISGHTALYWYRQSLGQGLEFLIYFQGNSAPDKSGLPSDRFSAERTGGSVSTLTIQRTQQEDSAVYLCASSLGQGAAYEQYFGPGTRLTVT.

This clone was counted once. V is TRBV24-1 and J is TRBJ2-7, with a possible D match to TRBD2 (5 bases). The CDR3 sequence is 14 residues long. From germline, CDR1 is KGHDR and CDR2 SFDVKD. The V end lost 5 bases, the J end lost 2 bases, and 12 bases lay between the germline ends. CDR3 nucleotide sequence: TGTGCCACCAGTGGCCATTCCGGGACCTACGAGCAGTACTTC. Protein sequence: CATSGHSGTYEQYF.

The chain is built from TRBV19 and TRBJ2-3, with D perhaps TRBD1 (6 bases). Germline V gives CDR1 LNHDA, CDR2 SQIVND (reference sequence). This CDR3 region has 16 residues. Trimming left V 0 bases short and J 4 bases short, with 14 bases between. This CDR3 is CASSIDGGSGADTQYF. The CDR3 DNA sequence: TGTGCCAGTAGTATAGACGGCGGCTCAGGGGCAGATACGCAGTATTTT.